This T cell receptor (beta chain) was captured by sequencing in a study of cytomegalovirus exposure and HLA in healthy donors. Overall study findings and caveats: TCR sequences were mostly rare, though some public TCRs occurred in many donors. The authors enumerated over 150 TCR beta chains as linked to cytomegalovirus. In vitro work confirmed that a few CMV-associated chains recognize CMV antigens. The tendency of first-cohort TCR clusters to co-occur in the 90 to 150 validation repertoires was the finding of a later analysis.

Sequencing was performed with immunoSEQ multiplex PCR; in TCRdb, only in-frame clones are kept and a portion is missing. Among roughly 75,000 clones listed, approximately 94% were seen once. Comment on this clone: What it binds is unknown.

The CDR3 totals 15 residues. Per germline, CDR1 SEHNR and CDR2 FQNEAQ (reference sequence). The ends were cut back, 3 bases at V and 3 bases at J, with 14 bases in the middle. The sample taken for sequencing was PBMCs. This TCR came from a young woman in good health and CMV-seropositive. The chain combines TRBV7-9 with TRBJ1-2, with a weak D call TRBD1 (5 bases). The CDR3 region has the DNA TGTGCCAGCAGCTTCTTCGGGGGATCGGACTATGGCTACACCTTC. The encoded protein is CASSFFGGSDYGYTF.